These 9 T cell receptor beta chains were all obtained from the same sample, sequenced in a study of T cell changes during pregnancy in multiple sclerosis. The protocol was immunoSEQ multiplex PCR, while the TCRdb copy is restricted to in-frame clones and leaves out a portion. Of 55,000 to 80,000 clones in the sample, under 90% were seen once. The sample was peripheral blood, taken after pregnancy. The receptors were gathered from a female donor in good health, enrolled as a control in a pregnancy study.

The chain carries TRBV25-1 and TRBJ2-2, with 9 bases that match TRBD1. The CDR3 contains 16 residues. Germline V gives CDR1 MGHDK, CDR2 SYGVNS. V trimming: 7 bases; J trimming: 5 bases; junction bases outside the gene matches: 11. The DNA for the CDR3 is TGTGCCAGCACTCCCCCCGGGACAGGGAGGACCGGGGAGCTGTTTTTT. It translates to CASTPPGTGRTGELFF.

The J gene is TRBJ2-7, the V gene TRBV5-4; 12 nucleotides match TRBD2. The V and J ends lost 4 bases and 0 bases, in that order; junction bases with no gene match: 2. CDR3 length equals 15 residues. Germline V lookup: CDR1 SGHNT, CDR2 YYREEE (reference sequence). CDR3 loop: CASSPLAGGSYEQYF. The CDR3 DNA reads as TGTGCCAGCAGCCCACTAGCGGGAGGCTCCTACGAGCAGTACTTC.

This chain connects TRBV5-1 to TRBJ1-4, with D possibly TRBD1 on 5 matching bases. The germline CDR1 and CDR2 sequences are SGHRS and YFSETQ. This CDR3 spans 14 amino acids. The V gene lost 4 bases and the J gene lost 7 bases, with 14 bases spanning the gap. The DNA for the CDR3 is TGCGCCAGCAGCGTGACCCCGGGGGGTGAAAAACTGTTTTTT. As protein: CASSVTPGGEKLFF.

This chain connects TRBV10-3 to TRBJ1-5; possible D gene TRBD1, 5 bases. The CDR3 is 18 amino acids. CDR1 and CDR2 (germline): ENHRY, SYGVKD. Trimming cost V 8 bases and J 4 bases, with 27 bases left between them. The DNA for the CDR3 is TGTGCCATCTCCCCGACTGCCATCAGGGTGGACGGAAATCAGCCCCAGCATTTT. Translation gives CAISPTAIRVDGNQPQHF.

The rearrangement joins TRBV5-1 to TRBJ2-7, with 7 bases fitting TRBD1. The trim removed 0 bases at V and 0 bases at J, leaving 3 bases unmatched. The CDR3 is made up of 15 amino acids. Germline V gene sequence: CDR1 SGHRS, CDR2 YFSETQ. CDR3 amino acids: CASSLAGTASYEQYF. CDR3 bases: TGCGCCAGCAGCTTGGCCGGGACAGCCTCCTACGAGCAGTACTTC.

The chain uses TRBV11-2 and TRBJ1-2; D possibly corresponds to TRBD1 (6 bases). From germline, CDR1 is SGHAT and CDR2 FQNNGV. This CDR3 contains 15 residues. The V end was cut by 4 bases, the J end by 4 bases, with 16 bases between. CDR3: CASSSVRGSLYGYTF. The CDR3 DNA reads as TGTGCCAGCAGCTCCGTTAGGGGGAGTCTCTATGGCTACACCTTC.

The chain couples TRBV19 to TRBJ2-3; TRBD1 might be the D (6 bases). The CDR3 spans 15 residues. V was trimmed by 6 bases and J by 0 bases, leaving 13 bases between them. The germline gives CDR1 LNHDA, CDR2 SQIVND (reference sequence). This chain's CDR3 is CASRPRDTSTDTQYF. CDR3 DNA sequence: TGTGCCAGTAGGCCCCGGGACACCAGCACAGATACGCAGTATTTT.

The chain joins TRBV6-5 to TRBJ2-1; tentatively, D is TRBD1 (6 bases). Germline V gene lookup returns CDR1 MNHEY and CDR2 SVGAGI. This CDR3 region has 14 residues. The V end lost 10 bases, the J end lost 8 bases, and 21 bases lay between the germline ends. The CDR3 DNA reads as TGTGCCACTAATACAGGGTCGGTCGGGGATGAGCAGTTCTTC. Amino acids: CATNTGSVGDEQFF.

The chain uses TRBV18 and TRBJ2-7, with 7 bases identical to TRBD2. This CDR3 region has 17 residues. J was trimmed by 4 bases and V by 5 bases; bases with no gene match: 17. In germline, CDR1 is KGHSH, CDR2 LQKENI. CDR3 protein: CASSSLPPTSVRYEQYF. CDR3 nucleotides: TGTGCCAGCTCATCACTTCCCCCTACTAGCGTCCGGTACGAGCAGTACTTC.